This TCR beta chain was identified during a study of blood T cell repertoires in COVID-19 (TCRdb year 2020). For the wider study: Collaborator samples came from the United States, Italy and Spain and covered acute and convalescent phases of COVID-19. Nearly every sample came with metadata listing a de-identified subject ID, COVID-19 status, age in years and sex. The prospective study material was composed of cDNA or gDNA derived from T cells, B-cell-depleted T cells, or PBMCs. Deeply sampled blood TCRbeta repertoires from subjects exposed to, actively infected with, or recovered from COVID-19 were included in the dataset. The repertoires were released in a freely available public database meant as a resource for research on the immune response to SARS-CoV-2. Samples were obtained from the ongoing ImmuneRACE study (first 160 participants) and from over a thousand subjects provided by 6 global collaborators. HLA class I and class II types, where available, came from metadata supplied by the sample provider rather than from assay-based typing.

The CDR3 contains 12 residues, cysteine and phenylalanine counted. The entry retains the CDR3 DNA only, 36 bases that are in frame from base 1. Looking up the germline V gene yields CDR1 MNHEY and CDR2 SVGAGI. V trim: 8 bases; J trim: 6 bases; unmatched bases: 6. The immunoSEQ Assay, a bias-controlled multiplex PCR, was used to amplify TCRbeta CDR3 regions from genomic DNA. Per the source publication's procedure: Nucleated cell counts per sample were estimated from amplification of reference gene primers within the assay. Sequence reads were collapsed and filtered to measure the absolute abundance of every unique TCRbeta CDR3 rearrangement. For each sample, productive Simpson clonality was calculated as the square root of Simpson's diversity index over productive rearrangements. In TCRdb, the immuneACCESS table is reduced to in-frame sequences with V and J assigned. These tables do not hold every clone; where another copy was compared, an unresolved V gene accounts for under half, and the others remain unexplained. V, J and clone size derive from that table, while D and trimming were established from the DNA sequence. This sample has nearly 15,000 clones in its table, and over 65% of those were observed once. The top ten clones comprise roughly 15% of the sample.

Study-wide findings and limitations: The quantity of clinical and demographic metadata differed by source and by participant and was supplied without curation.

Turning to this clone: Its antigen is currently not known. The record has no base qualities; no much larger clone is one base away.

Each collaborating institution followed its own protocols to collect whole blood in K2EDTA tubes. For TCRbeta analysis, collaborator samples were shipped as frozen whole blood, as isolated PBMCs, or as DNA extracted from either sample type. The chain joins TRBV6-5 to TRBJ2-7; 8 nucleotides in the junction match TRBD1. The clonotype originates from a human donor in a cohort sampled during active COVID-19. Sequencing input: peripheral blood. The CDR3 protein is CASSGQGGEQYF. The nucleotide sequence is TGTGCCAGCTCAGGACAGGGTGGCGAGCAGTACTTC.